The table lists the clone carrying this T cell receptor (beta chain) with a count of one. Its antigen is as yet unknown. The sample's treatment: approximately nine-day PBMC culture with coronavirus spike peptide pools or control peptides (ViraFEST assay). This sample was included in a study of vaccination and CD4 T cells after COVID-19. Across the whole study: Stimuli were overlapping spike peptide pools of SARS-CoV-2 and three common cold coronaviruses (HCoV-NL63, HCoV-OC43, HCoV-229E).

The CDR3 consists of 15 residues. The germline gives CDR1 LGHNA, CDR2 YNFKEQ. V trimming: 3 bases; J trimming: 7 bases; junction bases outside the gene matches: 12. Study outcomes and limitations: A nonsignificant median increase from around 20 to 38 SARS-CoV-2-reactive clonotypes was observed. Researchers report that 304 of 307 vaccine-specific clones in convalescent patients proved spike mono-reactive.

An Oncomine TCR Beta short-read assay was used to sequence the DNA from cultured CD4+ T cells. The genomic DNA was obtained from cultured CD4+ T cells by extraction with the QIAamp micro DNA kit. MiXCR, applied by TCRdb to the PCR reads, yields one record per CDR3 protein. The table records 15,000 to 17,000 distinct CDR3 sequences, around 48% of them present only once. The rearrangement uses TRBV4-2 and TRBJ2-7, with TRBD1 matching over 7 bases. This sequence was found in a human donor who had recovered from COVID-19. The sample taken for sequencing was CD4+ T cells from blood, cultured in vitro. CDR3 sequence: CASSHDNGAGGEQYF. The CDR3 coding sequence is TGTGCCAGCAGCCATGATAACGGGGCAGGGGGTGAGCAGTACTTC.